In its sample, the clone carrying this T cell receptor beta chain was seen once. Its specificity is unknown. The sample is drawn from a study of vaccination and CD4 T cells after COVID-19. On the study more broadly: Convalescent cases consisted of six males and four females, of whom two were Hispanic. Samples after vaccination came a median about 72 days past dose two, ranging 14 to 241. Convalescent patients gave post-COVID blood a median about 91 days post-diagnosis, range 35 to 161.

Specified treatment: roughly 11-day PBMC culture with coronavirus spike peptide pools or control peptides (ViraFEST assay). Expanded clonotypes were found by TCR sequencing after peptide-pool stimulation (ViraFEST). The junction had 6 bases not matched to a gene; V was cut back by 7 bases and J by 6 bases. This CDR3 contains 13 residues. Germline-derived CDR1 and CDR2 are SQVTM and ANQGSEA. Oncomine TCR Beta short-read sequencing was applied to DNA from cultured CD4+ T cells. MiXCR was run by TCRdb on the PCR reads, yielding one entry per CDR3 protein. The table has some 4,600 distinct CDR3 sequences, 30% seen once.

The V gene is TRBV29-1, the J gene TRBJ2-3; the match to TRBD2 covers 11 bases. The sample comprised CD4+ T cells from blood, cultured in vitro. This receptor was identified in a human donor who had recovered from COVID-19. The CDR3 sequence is CSAKLAGEDTQYF. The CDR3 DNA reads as TGCAGCGCCAAACTAGCGGGGGAGGATACGCAGTATTTT.